The 5 T cell receptor beta chains reported below all come from one sample, sequenced in a study of spatial heterogeneity in lung cancer (dated by TCRdb to 2018 to 2020). Library generation was performed with 5' RACE. This sample was sequenced with a NextSeq 500. TCRdb cleaned the public reads at Q25 with fastp, built clones with MiXCR and kept in-frame beta chains. Entries are consolidated by CDR3 protein sequence, retaining the most common genes and DNA. Present in this sample are roughly 5,000 distinct CDR3 sequences, approximately 6.1% of which were seen just once. Just over 35% of the sample goes to the ten largest clones. The investigation overall reported the following: The tumor nonsynonymous mutation count correlated with the number of expanded intratumoral alpha and beta TCRs.

These receptors are not linked to any known antigen. The sample's time point label, decoded: sample taken at primary tumor resection. Sample: lung tumor tissue, taken at surgery. Receptors originate from a female donor with early-stage non-small cell lung cancer.

This clonotype occurred many times. A library made for alpha chains picked up this beta chain off target, so its size means little. V is TRBV10-3 and J is TRBJ2-3, with 14 bases lining up with TRBD2. The length of the CDR3 is 15 residues. The germline V gene encodes CDR1 ENHRY and CDR2 SYGVKD. The J segment lost 3 bases and the V segment lost 5 bases, leaving 1 base of the junction unmatched. CDR3 residues: CAISRLAGGTDTQYF. As DNA, the CDR3 is TGTGCCATCAGTCGACTAGCGGGGGGGACAGATACGCAGTATTTT.

In regard to this clonotype: This beta chain appears as a stray read in a library generated for alpha chains; its size is not informative. CDR3 protein: CASSLPLRDTQYF. Written as DNA, the CDR3 is TGTGCCAGCAGCTTGCCTTTACGAGATACGCAGTATTTT. The rearrangement uses TRBV7-2 and TRBJ2-3; D remains ambiguous. Germline V gene data show CDR1 as SGHTA and CDR2 as FQGNSA. This CDR3 contains 13 residues. Deletions cut 3 bases from V and 5 bases from J, with 9 bases between.

Judged by abundance, this clonotype is medium-sized (0.01 to 0.1%). The library was built for alpha chains, so this beta chain is an off-target read and its size means little. The rearrangement joins TRBV7-8 to TRBJ2-1; 9 positions agree with TRBD1. CDR3 length: 16 residues. J was trimmed by 4 bases and V by 1 base; bases with no gene match: 5. CDR1 is SGHVS, CDR2 FQNEAQ, per germline. The CDR3 DNA follows: TGTGCCAGCAGCTTAGTCGGGACAGGGCAATACAATGAGCAGTTCTTC. Amino acids: CASSLVGTGQYNEQFF.

Notes on this clonotype: Because the library targeted alpha chains, this beta chain is an off-target read whose size means little. J is TRBJ2-5 and V is TRBV5-1; 7 bases match TRBD2. Germline CDR1 and CDR2: SGHRS and YFSETQ. The CDR3 loop spans 14 amino acids. V lost 5 bases, J lost 2 bases, and 6 bases stayed unmatched. CDR3 sequence: CASRGSGAQETQYF. In nucleotides, the CDR3 is TGCGCCAGCAGAGGAAGCGGGGCGCAAGAGACCCAGTACTTC.

This clonotype was found many times. Being off target in a library aimed at alpha chains, this beta chain has a size of little meaning. The chain links TRBV24-1 to TRBJ2-3; a weak D match, TRBD1 (7 bases). The CDR3 runs to 15 residues. Deletions cut 9 bases from V and 2 bases from J, with 17 bases between. The V gene's germline CDR1 is KGHDR and CDR2 SFDVKD. In nucleotides, the CDR3 is TGTGCCACCTCTTGGGGGGACAGACACACAGATACGCAGTATTTT. It is translated as CATSWGDRHTDTQYF.